The clone carrying this T cell receptor (beta chain) was counted between two and nine times. Its target is unknown. This sample stems from a study of T cell responses to AZD1222 COVID-19 vaccine. Study overall: Both about-4-week and about-12-week second-dose recipients were combined. Overall study results and limits: Spike was spanned by vaccine-associated CD4 TCRs, with dominance at 160-218 and 743-854. Donors in the cohort were predominantly white British and more often female, and clonal diversity was possibly underestimated. With two AZD1222 doses given, Spike-specific TCR breadth and depth both rose.

Clones were read by immunoSEQ multiplex PCR, and TCRdb kept only the in-frame ones, dropping some. The sample gives approximately 30,000 clones, roughly 90% of which show up once; less than 7% is in the top ten. The germline V and J ends were trimmed by 2 bases and 6 bases, with 14 bases remaining between them. Germline V gives CDR1 MNHNS, CDR2 SASEGT. There are 15 residues in the CDR3. This TCR came from an adult in good health. The chain has TRBV6-1 and TRBJ1-5; D is possibly TRBD1 (6 bases). The material was peripheral blood, obtained on day 0 of AZD1222 vaccination. As DNA, the CDR3 is TGTGCCAGCAGTGAATCCGGTATAGGGGGTCAGCCCCAGCATTTT. Residues: CASSESGIGGQPQHF.